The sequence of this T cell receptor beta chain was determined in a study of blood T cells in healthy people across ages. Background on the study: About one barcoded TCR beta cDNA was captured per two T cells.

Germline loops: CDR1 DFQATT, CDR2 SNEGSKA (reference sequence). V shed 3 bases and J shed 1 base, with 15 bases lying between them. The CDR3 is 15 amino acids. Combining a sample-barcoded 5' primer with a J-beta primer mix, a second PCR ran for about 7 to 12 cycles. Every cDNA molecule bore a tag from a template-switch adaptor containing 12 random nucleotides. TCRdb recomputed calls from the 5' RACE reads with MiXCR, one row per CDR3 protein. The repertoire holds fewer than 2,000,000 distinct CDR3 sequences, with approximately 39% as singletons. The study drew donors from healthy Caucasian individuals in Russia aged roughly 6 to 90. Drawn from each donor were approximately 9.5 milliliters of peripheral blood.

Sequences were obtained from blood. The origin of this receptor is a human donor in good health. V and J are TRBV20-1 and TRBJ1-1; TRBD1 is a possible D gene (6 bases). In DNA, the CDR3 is TGCAGTGCTAGCTCGGGGGGGGCACCGAACACTGAAGCTTTCTTT. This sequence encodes CSASSGGAPNTEAFF.